This TCR beta chain was sequenced for a study of T cell responses to AZD1222 COVID-19 vaccine. Profiled with immunoSEQ multiplex PCR; TCRdb holds only in-frame clones, not every one. This sample has 110,000 or so clones, with roughly 84% found just once. Study observations and caveats: The study found vaccine-associated CD4 TCRs spanning spike, dominant at 160-218 and 743-854. The sample set comprised mostly white British donors with more females, and clonal diversity was possibly underestimated.

Remarks on this clone: The antigen remains undetermined.

CDR1 is MGHRA and CDR2 is YSYEKL in the germline V gene. There are 13 residues in the CDR3. The V segment lost 7 bases and the J segment 5 bases; nucleotides outside the gene matches: 6. This chain uses TRBV4-1 with TRBJ1-1, with 8 bases lining up with TRBD1. The sequence derives from an adult who received the AZD1222 COVID-19 vaccine. Sample: peripheral blood, taken 28 days after the second AZD1222 dose. The CDR3, as DNA: TGCGCCAGCAAAGACAGGGGAGGTACTGAAGCTTTCTTT. Translated: CASKDRGGTEAFF.